The clone carrying this TCR beta chain was observed many times. What it recognizes is unknown. MiXCR, applied by TCRdb to the reads, yields one record per CDR3 protein. The sample includes approximately 500,000 distinct CDR3 sequences, 10% to 12% of them seen just once. This entry is derived from a study of T cell repertoires in cytomegalovirus infection. About the study: Carrying CMV and the relevant HLA type showed in public TCR beta signatures. Regarding the study as a whole: Cumulative frequency of public TCR beta families picked out carriers of CMV plus the relevant HLA. Dominating the ex vivo response were HLA-C-restricted CMV-specific TCR beta clonotypes.

Trimming took 4 bases from V and 2 from J; bases not matched to a gene: 6. Germline loops: CDR1 SGHRS, CDR2 YFSETQ. The CDR3 length is 15 residues. The V call is TRBV5-1, the J call TRBJ2-3, with TRBD2 matching over 8 bases. What was sequenced was PBMCs. The source is a human donor in good health (CMV status not recorded). Some clones in this sample may be carry-over from other donors' samples. The CDR3 reads CASSVTSGNTDTQYF. CDR3 DNA sequence: TGCGCCAGCAGCGTCACTAGCGGAAACACAGATACGCAGTATTTT.